Listed here are 17 T cell receptor beta chains from one sample, sequenced in a study of molecular identifiers for immune sequencing clone quantification. TCRdb reanalysed the PCR reads using MiXCR and keeps one entry per CDR3 protein. The sample includes about 640,000 distinct CDR3 sequences, approximately 20% of them seen just once. Sample: naive CD8+ T cells from blood, with Jurkat cell RNA spiked in. Sample subset: FACS-sorted CD8+CD4-CCR7+CD45RA+ naive T cells. The receptors stem from a human donor in good health. Some libraries in this study had Jurkat cell RNA spiked in.

This clonotype was picked up many times. The gene calls are TRBV27 and TRBJ2-3; D remains ambiguous. The CDR3 runs 14 residues. CDR1 MNHEY and CDR2 SMNVEV come from the germline V gene (reference sequence). V was cut by 3 bases and J by 6 bases, with 13 bases left in between. As DNA, the CDR3 is TGTGCCAGCAGTTTGGATACTCGGTACGATACGCAGTATTTT. It specifies CASSLDTRYDTQYF.

The sample holds many counts of this clonotype. The genes are TRBV6-1 and TRBJ2-7, with D uncertain. The V and J ends lost 0 bases and 1 base respectively, with 10 bases between them. The V gene's germline CDR1 is MNHNS and CDR2 SASEGT. There are 15 residues in the CDR3. The CDR3: CASSEAEVGSYEQYF. The CDR3 nucleotides read TGTGCCAGCAGTGAAGCAGAGGTCGGATCCTACGAGCAGTACTTC.

The chain couples TRBV6-5 to TRBJ2-3, with no clear D. CDR1 and CDR2 (germline): MNHEY, SVGAGI. The V gene lost 4 bases and the J gene lost 6 bases, with 11 bases spanning the gap. The CDR3 extends over 13 amino acids. CDR3 amino acids: CASSLTDWDTQYF. The CDR3, as DNA: TGTGCCAGCAGTTTAACAGACTGGGATACGCAGTATTTT.

This clonotype was observed a few times. The rearrangement uses TRBV6-5 and TRBJ1-2, with TRBD1 identical over 7 bases. V was pared by 5 bases and J by 5 bases, with 8 bases of the junction left unmatched. Germline V gives CDR1 MNHEY, CDR2 SVGAGI. The CDR3 is 14 residues long. The CDR3 DNA is TGTGCCAGCAGTCCCTTTGGGACAGAGTATGGCTACACCTTC. Encoded protein: CASSPFGTEYGYTF.

This clonotype was found a few times. V usage is TRBV20-1 and J usage is TRBJ2-7, with 9 bases aligning to TRBD1. The germline V gene has CDR1 DFQATT and CDR2 SNEGSKA (reference sequence). The CDR3 covers 15 residues. J lost 4 bases, V lost 0 bases, and 7 bases had no gene match. The CDR3 sequence: CSARDGGTGLYEQYF. In DNA form, the CDR3 reads TGCAGTGCTAGAGATGGAGGGACAGGGTTGTACGAGCAGTACTTC.

The table lists this clonotype with many counts. This rearrangement joins TRBV19 to TRBJ2-7; TRBD1 matches at 8 bases. This CDR3 is 15 amino acids long. After removal of 6 bases from V and 3 bases from J, the junction contained 10 bases not matched to a gene. Germline V CDR1 and CDR2: LNHDA, SQIVND (reference sequence). Here the CDR3 DNA reads TGTGCCAGTAGCTATGCGGGACAGGCATACTACGAGCAGTACTTC. Its protein is CASSYAGQAYYEQYF. The variable domain in full, completed from reference TRBV19 and TRBJ2-7, reads DGGITQSPKYLFRKEGQNVTLSCEQNLNHDAMYWYRQDPGQGLRLIYYSQIVNDFQKGDIAEGYSVSREKKESFPLTVTSAQKNPTAFYLCASSYAGQAYYEQYFGPGTRLTVT.

This clonotype appeared a few times. The J gene is TRBJ2-7, the V gene TRBV27; 7 positions agree with TRBD1. The germline gives CDR1 MNHEY, CDR2 SMNVEV (reference sequence). V lost 6 bases, J lost 0 bases, and 8 bases stayed unmatched. The CDR3 has 15 amino acids. The CDR3 region is CASRETGMSSYEQYF. The CDR3 DNA sequence: TGTGCCAGCAGGGAGACAGGGATGAGCTCCTACGAGCAGTACTTC.

This clonotype was seen ten or more times. J is TRBJ2-7 and V is TRBV2; D is possibly TRBD1 (5 bases). The CDR3 is 11 residues long. V lost 11 bases and J 0 bases, leaving 8 bases between the germline ends. CDR1 is SNHLY and CDR2 is FYNNEI in the germline V gene. The CDR3 region has the DNA TGTGCCGGGGCAGACTCCTACGAGCAGTACTTC. Translation gives CAGADSYEQYF.

Points on this clonotype: One end of the junction is discordant with germline, which a read error may explain. This chain uses TRBV12-3 or TRBV12-4 with TRBJ2-7; D might be TRBD1 or TRBD2, each matching 5 bases. This CDR3 comprises 14 residues. CDR3 sequence reads: CANSEGPGRYEQYF. DNA of the CDR3: TGTGCCAACAGTGAGGGGCCAGGCAGGTACGAGCAGTACTTC.

This clonotype was found once. It may be a read error: a sequence one base away is much more abundant. V usage is TRBV20-1 and J usage is TRBJ2-7; D possibly uses TRBD1 or TRBD2 (5 bases each). The CDR3 sequence is 13 residues long. In germline, CDR1 is DFQATT, CDR2 SNEGSKA (reference sequence). CDR3 DNA sequence: TGCGGTGCTAGGACTCTAGGGGACTACGAGCAGTACTTC. Its translation: CGARTLGDYEQYF.

This clonotype was recorded at least ten times. The genes are TRBV12-3 or TRBV12-4 and TRBJ2-7, with TRBD2 identical over 10 bases. The CDR3 is made up of 14 amino acids. After removal of 6 bases from V and 4 bases from J, the junction contained 6 bases not matched to a gene. DNA for the CDR3: TGTGCCAGCAGAATAGCGGGGGGAACGTACGAGCAGTACTTC. It translates to CASRIAGGTYEQYF.

This clonotype was observed a few times. The rearrangement links TRBV12-3 or TRBV12-4 to TRBJ1-2; D is perhaps TRBD1 (6 bases). The CDR3 extends over 14 amino acids. V lost 6 bases, J lost 4 bases, and 15 bases lay in between. CDR3 DNA: TGTGCCAGCAGCCCTTCCACAGGGTCCTATGGCTACACCTTC. Its protein is CASSPSTGSYGYTF.

This clonotype was picked up many times. The V call is TRBV25-1, the J call TRBJ2-1; D possibly corresponds to TRBD2 (7 bases). Germline V lookup: CDR1 MGHDK, CDR2 SYGVNS. Trimming cost V 3 bases and J 11 bases, with 14 bases left between them. The CDR3 is made up of 13 amino acids. CDR3 protein: CASSEGGGGKQFF. The CDR3 DNA is TGTGCCAGCAGTGAGGGGGGGGGCGGGAAGCAGTTCTTC.

The chain employs TRBV3-1 and TRBJ1-1; weak D call: TRBD1 (6 bases). The V end lost 3 bases, the J end lost 1 base, and 18 bases lay between the germline ends. The CDR3 loop spans 17 amino acids. In germline, CDR1 is LGHDT, CDR2 YNNKEL (reference sequence). The CDR3 nucleotides read TGTGCCAGCAGCCACCAAATATACAGGGTCGGGAACACTGAAGCTTTCTTT. Translation gives CASSHQIYRVGNTEAFF.

This clonotype was seen repeatedly, ten times or more. The chain has TRBV29-1 and TRBJ1-1, with D maybe TRBD1 (5 bases). CDR1 and CDR2 from the germline V gene are SQVTM and ANQGSEA. Trimming shortened V by 6 bases and J by 10 bases, and 18 bases separated the two germline ends. The CDR3 consists of 12 residues. CDR3 nucleotides: TGCAGCGTGAGGGACCTTCACCCGGGAGCTTTCTTT. Its protein is CSVRDLHPGAFF. The entire variable domain, with the rest obtained from reference TRBV29-1 and TRBJ1-1, is as follows: SAVISQKPSRDICQRGTSLTIQCQVDSQVTMMFWYRQQPGQSLTLIATANQGSEATYESGFVIDKFPISRPNLTFSTLTVSNMSPEDSSIYLCSVRDLHPGAFFGQGTRLTVV.

In this sample, this clonotype turned up a few times. The rearrangement links TRBV27 to TRBJ1-1; no definite D call. The V gene's germline CDR1 is MNHEY and CDR2 SMNVEV (reference sequence). CDR3 size: 15 residues. The ends were cut back, 0 bases at V and 1 base at J, with 9 bases in the middle. The CDR3 DNA reads TGTGCCAGCAGTTTATCTTGGCAGAAGAACACTGAAGCTTTCTTT. Amino acid sequence: CASSLSWQKNTEAFF.

This clonotype came up many times. The chain is built from TRBV7-2 and TRBJ2-7; D not certain. Trimming cost V 5 bases and J 0 bases, with 8 bases left between them. Germline CDR1 SGHTA, CDR2 FQGNSA. CDR3 length equals 13 residues. Here the CDR3 reads CASSLPLSYEQYF. In DNA, the CDR3 is TGTGCCAGCAGCCTCCCCCTCTCCTACGAGCAGTACTTC.